A selection of T cell receptor beta chains follows, all from one sample in a study of metastatic and nonmetastatic thyroid tumors. With MiXCR, TCRdb reprocessed the PCR reads. The table lists about 45,000 clones, around 3.1% of them singletons. The sequenced sample was blood. The receptors stem from a female donor with papillary thyroid cancer or a benign thyroid nodule (not recorded which). Some clones in this sample may be carry-over from other donors' samples. CDR3s include the opening cysteine and the closing phenylalanine or tryptophan. The order of the fields is clone size, V gene, D gene, J gene, CDR3 length, CDR3 DNA, CDR3 protein. D genes are given only for firm matches. Size is stated for part of the rows, as once, few or many counts, or as a class when the clone is expanded.

abundance: many; v_gene: TRBV27; d_gene: TRBD2; j_gene: TRBJ2-1; len: 18; CDR3nt: TGTGCCAGCAGTTTTACCGGGGGAGGGCGCAGCTCCTACAATGAGCAGTTCTTC; CDR3aa: CASSFTGGGRSSYNEQFF
abundance: many; v_gene: TRBV27; d_gene: .; j_gene: TRBJ2-1; len: 14; CDR3nt: TGTGCCAGCAGTGATGAGATGAGGGCTGATGAGCAGTTCTTC; CDR3aa: CASSDEMRADEQFF
abundance: .; v_gene: TRBV7-3; d_gene: TRBD1; j_gene: TRBJ2-2; len: 16; CDR3nt: TGTGCCAGCAGCTTTGGGACAGGGGGAAGTACCGGGGAGCCGTTTTTT; CDR3aa: CASSFGTGGSTGEPFF
abundance: .; v_gene: TRBV6-1; d_gene: TRBD2; j_gene: TRBJ2-2; len: 15; CDR3nt: TGCGCCAGCAGTCCGGGACTAGCGGGCCCCGGGGAGCTGTTTTTT; CDR3aa: CASSPGLAGPGELFF
abundance: many; v_gene: TRBV20-1; d_gene: TRBD2; j_gene: TRBJ2-1; len: 17; CDR3nt: TGCAGTGCTACGACCCCTGGACTAGCGGGAAGTCGCGGAGAGCAGTTCTTC; CDR3aa: CSATTPGLAGSRGEQFF
abundance: many; v_gene: TRBV12-3/TRBV12-4; d_gene: .; j_gene: TRBJ1-1; len: 12; CDR3nt: TGTGCCAGCAGAAGGAGGGGTACCTCAGCTTTCTTT; CDR3aa: CASRRRGTSAFF
abundance: many; v_gene: TRBV3-1; d_gene: .; j_gene: TRBJ2-1; len: 13; CDR3nt: TGTGCCAGCAGCCAAGATCTCGTAGGTGAGCAGTTCTTC; CDR3aa: CASSQDLVGEQFF
abundance: few; v_gene: TRBV20-1; d_gene: .; j_gene: TRBJ2-1; len: 18; CDR3nt: TGCAGTGCTGTCAACTCAGGGGTCTTCCCCTCGAGAAACAATGAGCAGTTCTTC; CDR3aa: CSAVNSGVFPSRNNEQFF
abundance: few; v_gene: TRBV2; d_gene: .; j_gene: TRBJ2-1; len: 12; CDR3nt: TGTGCCAGCAGAGGACAGTTCAATGAGCAGTTCTTC; CDR3aa: CASRGQFNEQFF
abundance: many; v_gene: TRBV7-8; d_gene: .; j_gene: TRBJ2-5; len: 12; CDR3nt: TGTGCCAGCAGCTTAGACCAAGAGACCCAGTACTTC; CDR3aa: CASSLDQETQYF
abundance: many; v_gene: TRBV30; d_gene: .; j_gene: TRBJ2-6; len: 15; CDR3nt: TGTGCCTGGTTTCCAGGGGTGGCTGGGGCCAACGTCCTGACTTTC; CDR3aa: CAWFPGVAGANVLTF
abundance: few; v_gene: TRBV6-2/TRBV6-3; d_gene: .; j_gene: TRBJ1-5; len: 13; CDR3nt: TGTGCCAGCAGAGGGTATAGCAATCAGCCCCAGCATTTT; CDR3aa: CASRGYSNQPQHF
abundance: .; v_gene: TRBV10-3; d_gene: .; j_gene: TRBJ2-7; len: 14; CDR3nt: TGTGCCATCAGTGAGTCGTTGAACGACTACGGGCAGTACTTC; CDR3aa: CAISESLNDYGQYF
abundance: many; v_gene: TRBV12-5; d_gene: TRBD2; j_gene: TRBJ2-5; len: 16; CDR3nt: TGTGCTAGTGGCCTGACTAGCGGGAGGGCCGGGGAGACCCAGTACTTC; CDR3aa: CASGLTSGRAGETQYF
abundance: .; v_gene: TRBV7-2; d_gene: TRBD2; j_gene: TRBJ2-5; len: 17; CDR3nt: TGTGCCAGCAACCAGTCAGCCGTACTAGCGGGAGGCGAGACCCAGTACTTC; CDR3aa: CASNQSAVLAGGETQYF
abundance: many; v_gene: TRBV7-8; d_gene: .; j_gene: TRBJ2-7; len: 12; CDR3nt: TGTGCCAGCAGCTCCCTGGAGGGCGAGCAGTACTTC; CDR3aa: CASSSLEGEQYF
abundance: many; v_gene: TRBV6-1; d_gene: TRBD1; j_gene: TRBJ2-7; len: 16; CDR3nt: TGTGCCAGCATGGTTCTCCCGAGGACAGGGCGGCACGAGCAGTACTTC; CDR3aa: CASMVLPRTGRHEQYF
abundance: many; v_gene: TRBV24-1; d_gene: .; j_gene: TRBJ2-1; len: 12; CDR3nt: TGTGCCACCAGTGATTATGGTGAGGAGCAGTTCTTC; CDR3aa: CATSDYGEEQFF
abundance: few; v_gene: TRBV12-3/TRBV12-4; d_gene: TRBD2; j_gene: TRBJ2-3; len: 15; CDR3nt: TGTGCCAGCAGTTCGTCTAGCGGGCGCACAGATACGCAGTATTTT; CDR3aa: CASSSSSGRTDTQYF
abundance: .; v_gene: TRBV28; d_gene: .; j_gene: TRBJ2-1; len: 14; CDR3nt: TGTGCCAGCAGTTCCGGGACAAGTTACAATGAGCAGTTCTTC; CDR3aa: CASSSGTSYNEQFF